Included here is one TCR beta chain sequence, with context. This sample was taken from a study of PD-1 blockade in classical Hodgkin lymphoma. Overall study context: Intravenous infusions of nivolumab 3 mg/kg reached patients every 2 weeks.

V trimming: 4 bases; J trimming: 6 bases; junction bases outside the gene matches: 9. CDR1 and CDR2 from the germline V gene are GTSNPN and SVGIG (reference sequence). The length of the CDR3 is 13 residues. Sequencing used immunoSEQ multiplex PCR; TCRdb keeps in-frame clones, though not all of them. Among 75,000 to 95,000 clones listed, under 85% were seen once. Time point: cycle 4 day 1 (C4D1), after 6 weeks of nivolumab. All patients experienced relapse after autologous stem cell transplantation, and brentuximab vedotin exposure was variable. Each best response was a complete response, a partial response or progressive disease.

This receptor was taken from a human donor with classical Hodgkin lymphoma. The V and J genes are TRBV30 and TRBJ2-7; TRBD2 matches 7 bases. Sequenced here: peripheral blood mononuclear cells (PBMCs), sampled before the fourth cycle of nivolumab. CDR3 protein: CAWTGWAGAEQYF. The DNA for the CDR3 is TGTGCCTGGACCGGTTGGGCGGGAGCCGAGCAGTACTTC.